Each of the 7 T cell receptor beta chains below was sequenced from the same sample in a study of blood T cell repertoires in COVID-19. The assay was immunoSEQ multiplex PCR, and TCRdb's table has in-frame clones only and misses some. The table shows approximately 200,000 clones, with 80% to 90% occurring only once. The sequenced material came from PBMCs or T cells enriched from blood (not recorded which). The source is a woman aged 18-29 years in a cohort exposed to, infected with or recovered from COVID-19 (not recorded which).

The rearrangement joins TRBV9 to TRBJ1-5; D is ambiguous. The CDR3 has 14 amino acids. Per the germline V gene, CDR1 is SGDLS and CDR2 is YYNGEE. V was clipped by 0 bases and J by 4 bases, with 8 bases between them. The CDR3 DNA reads TGTGCCAGCAGCGTAGCGGGTGGGAATCAGCCCCAGCATTTT. Its translation is CASSVAGGNQPQHF. Full variable domain (rest looked up from reference TRBV9 and TRBJ1-5): DSGVTQTPKHLITATGQRVTLRCSPRSGDLSVYWYQQSLDQGLQFLIQYYNGEERAKGNILERFSAQQFPDLHSELNLSSLELGDSALYFCASSVAGGNQPQHFGDGTRLSIL.

The chain recombines TRBV13 with TRBJ2-2; 10 bases fit TRBD2. V was clipped by 6 bases and J by 0 bases; unmatched bases: 10. CDR1 PRHDT and CDR2 FYEKMQ come from the germline V gene (reference sequence). CDR3 length equals 18 residues. The CDR3 sequence: CASSPSGGSTANTGELFF. CDR3 sequence (DNA): TGTGCCAGCAGTCCTAGCGGGGGATCTACCGCGAACACCGGGGAGCTGTTTTTT.

The rearrangement joins TRBV2 to TRBJ1-2; D is uncertain. Germline V gene lookup returns CDR1 SNHLY and CDR2 FYNNEI. The V end lost 5 bases, the J end lost 3 bases, and 7 bases lay between the germline ends. This CDR3 comprises 12 residues. The CDR3, as DNA: TGTGCCAGCAGTACGGGTGACTATGGCTACACCTTC. Translation: CASSTGDYGYTF.

This sequence joins TRBV13 and TRBJ2-3, with 9 bases aligning to TRBD2. Germline V gene lookup returns CDR1 PRHDT and CDR2 FYEKMQ (reference sequence). The V gene end was trimmed by 8 bases and the J gene end by 6 bases; junction bases not matched to a gene: 3. The CDR3 extends over 12 amino acids. CDR3 amino acids: CASAGGVDTQYF. The CDR3 DNA reads TGTGCCAGCGCGGGAGGGGTGGATACGCAGTATTTT.

The rearrangement joins TRBV11-2 to TRBJ1-2; unclear D gene. The CDR3 extends over 13 amino acids. Trimming left V 4 bases short and J 6 bases short, with 12 bases between. Germline V gene data show CDR1 as SGHAT and CDR2 as FQNNGV. The CDR3 region has the DNA TGTGCCAGCAGCTCCGGGGTTGTCAATGGCTACACCTTC. Translation: CASSSGVVNGYTF.

This rearrangement joins TRBV5-1 to TRBJ2-3; D perhaps matches TRBD1 (6 bases). Between the trimmed V and J ends, which lost 4 bases and 2 bases, there was a span of 11 bases. CDR3 size: 14 residues. In germline, CDR1 is SGHRS, CDR2 YFSETQ. DNA of the CDR3: TGCGCCAGCAGCCCCGGACAGTACACAGATACGCAGTATTTT. Translation gives CASSPGQYTDTQYF. Full variable domain (remainder filled in from reference TRBV5-1 and TRBJ2-3): KAGVTQTPRYLIKTRGQQVTLSCSPISGHRSVSWYQQTPGQGLQFLFEYFSETQRNKGNFPGRFSGRQFSNSRSEMNVSTLELGDSALYLCASSPGQYTDTQYFGPGTRLTVL.

Here the CDR3 reads CASSPAGVRAEAFF. CDR3 sequence (DNA): TGTGCCAGCAGCCCAGCAGGGGTACGGGCAGAAGCTTTCTTT. The chain employs TRBV4-2 and TRBJ1-1; D is possibly TRBD1 (6 bases). The germline V gene has CDR1 LGHNA and CDR2 YNFKEQ. The CDR3 totals 14 residues. V dropped 4 bases and J dropped 8 bases, with 17 bases sitting between them.